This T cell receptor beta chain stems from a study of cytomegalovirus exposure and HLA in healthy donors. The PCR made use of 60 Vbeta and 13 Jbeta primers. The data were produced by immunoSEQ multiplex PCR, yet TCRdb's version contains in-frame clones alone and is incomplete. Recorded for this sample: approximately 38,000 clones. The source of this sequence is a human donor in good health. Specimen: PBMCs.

CDR3 nucleotides: TGTGCCAGCAGACAGCGGGCAGGCAATCAGCCCCAGCATTTT. It yields the protein CASRQRAGNQPQHF. The V call is TRBV27, the J call TRBJ1-5; D gene unclear. From germline, CDR1 is MNHEY and CDR2 SMNVEV (reference sequence). Trimming stripped 6 bases from V and 2 bases from J, with 11 bases between. The CDR3 runs to 14 residues.